The 20 T cell receptor beta chains reported below all come from one sample, sequenced in a study of cytomegalovirus exposure and HLA in healthy donors. PCR was performed using 60 Vbeta and 13 Jbeta primers. Here immunoSEQ multiplex PCR was the method, and the copy in TCRdb shows in-frame clones only, minus some. Found here are 120,000 to 150,000 clones, about 80% of them singletons; the top ten hold under 2%. Sequencing used PBMCs. The receptor source for this set is a woman aged 40 to 55 in good health and CMV-seronegative.

V usage is TRBV10-3 and J usage is TRBJ2-7, with D possibly matching TRBD2 (5 bases). The CDR3 is made up of 13 amino acids. Trimming removed 8 bases from V and 6 bases from J, with 17 bases in between. CDR1 and CDR2 from the germline V gene are ENHRY and SYGVKD. The CDR3 region is CAIQRSEGSEQYF. The CDR3 bases are TGTGCCATCCAACGTTCCGAGGGATCCGAGCAGTACTTC.

V usage is TRBV2 and J usage is TRBJ1-5; D is possibly TRBD1 (5 bases). CDR3 length equals 15 residues. In germline, CDR1 is SNHLY, CDR2 FYNNEI. Deletions cut 3 bases from V and 1 base from J, with 10 bases between. CDR3 residues: CASSDDRLSNQPQHF. The CDR3 DNA sequence: TGTGCCAGCAGTGATGACAGACTGAGCAATCAGCCCCAGCATTTT.

This chain connects TRBV7-9 to TRBJ1-6; weak D call: TRBD1 (6 bases). Trimming took off 3 bases at V and 10 bases at J, with 16 bases between the two ends. The CDR3 covers 15 residues. CDR1 and CDR2 (germline): SEHNR, FQNEAQ (reference sequence). The CDR3 loop reads CASSFQGFVWSPLHF. CDR3 coding DNA: TGTGCCAGCAGCTTTCAGGGGTTCGTTTGGTCACCCCTCCACTTT.

This chain joins TRBV28 and TRBJ1-5; 7 nucleotides match TRBD1. V shed 2 bases and J 15 bases; nucleotides not matched to a gene: 13. Germline lookup yields CDR1 MDHEN and CDR2 SYDVKM. The CDR3 contains 14 residues. The CDR3 region is CASSLGQELLTLHF. The CDR3 bases are TGTGCCAGCAGTTTAGGACAGGAGCTACTGACTCTGCATTTT.

The chain links TRBV6-6 to TRBJ2-7; 9 bases are shared with TRBD2. From germline, CDR1 is MNHNY and CDR2 SVGAGI (reference sequence). V lost 7 bases to trimming and J lost 5 bases; unmatched junction nucleotides: 9. The CDR3 is 14 amino acids. The CDR3 region has the DNA TGTGCCAGCAACCTCTTAGCGGGAGAAAACGAGCAGTACTTC. This codes for CASNLLAGENEQYF.

The rearrangement links TRBV19 to TRBJ2-5; D might be TRBD1 (6 bases). Trimming removed 4 bases from V and 5 bases from J, with 17 bases in between. Germline V gene lookup returns CDR1 LNHDA and CDR2 SQIVND (reference sequence). The CDR3 totals 15 residues. This CDR3 reads CASSSGQPGMETQYF. The CDR3 DNA reads as TGTGCCAGTAGTAGCGGACAGCCTGGGATGGAGACCCAGTACTTC.

This clone was found a few times. The chain recombines TRBV7-6 with TRBJ2-7; no firm D call. V lost 1 base and J 0 bases, leaving 4 bases between the germline ends. The CDR3 length is 13 residues. Germline V gene lookup returns CDR1 SGHVS and CDR2 FNYEAQ. CDR3 amino acids: CASSLDSSYEQYF. The CDR3 nucleotides are TGTGCCAGCAGCTTAGATAGCTCCTACGAGCAGTACTTC.

The chain is built from TRBV6-5 and TRBJ2-1; 7 bases are a match to TRBD2. V lost 6 bases, J lost 6 bases, and 11 bases stayed unmatched. The length of the CDR3 is 15 residues. The germline CDR1 and CDR2 sequences are MNHEY and SVGAGI. The CDR3 DNA reads TGTGCCAGCAGGTATACGACTAGCCCACTCAATGAGCAGTTCTTC. Protein sequence: CASRYTTSPLNEQFF.

The CDR3 protein is CASIRVGAGETQYF. CDR3 coding DNA: TGTGCCAGCATCCGTGTGGGGGCGGGAGAGACCCAGTACTTC. This chain uses TRBV5-6 with TRBJ2-5; D is possibly TRBD1 (6 bases). V dropped 6 bases and J dropped 4 bases, with 16 bases sitting between them. Germline V gene lookup returns CDR1 SGHDT and CDR2 YYEEEE. This CDR3 spans 14 amino acids. Supplemented by reference TRBV5-6 and TRBJ2-5, the full variable domain reads DAGVTQSPTHLIKTRGQQVTLRCSPKSGHDTVSWYQQALGQGPQFIFQYYEEEERQRGNFPDRFSGHQFPNYSSELNVNALLLGDSALYLCASIRVGAGETQYFGPGTRLLVL.

The genes are TRBV2 and TRBJ2-3; D remains unclear. Germline CDR1 and CDR2: SNHLY and FYNNEI. The CDR3 extends over 14 amino acids. Trimming stripped 3 bases from V and 5 bases from J, with 12 bases between. CDR3 DNA: TGTGCCAGCAGTGATACCCTTCCCGGAGATACGCAGTATTTT. Its protein is CASSDTLPGDTQYF. Based on the CDR3 plus reference TRBV2 and TRBJ2-3, the full variable domain is EPEVTQTPSHQVTQMGQEVILRCVPISNHLYFYWYRQILGQKVEFLVSFYNNEISEKSEIFDDQFSVERPDGSNFTLKIRSTKLEDSAMYFCASSDTLPGDTQYFGPGTRLTVL.

The chain joins TRBV5-1 to TRBJ2-1; D perhaps matches TRBD1 (7 bases). Germline values: CDR1 SGHRS, CDR2 YFSETQ. The ends were cut back, 3 bases at V and 6 bases at J, with 13 bases in the middle. This CDR3 is 14 amino acids long. CDR3 bases: TGCGCCAGCAGCTACCAGGGGGGAATCAATGAGCAGTTCTTC. Its protein product is CASSYQGGINEQFF.

This chain uses TRBV7-9 with TRBJ2-2, with TRBD2 as a possible D gene (6 bases). Germline CDR1 SEHNR, CDR2 FQNEAQ (reference sequence). Trimming pared 2 bases from V and 7 bases from J, leaving 23 bases between. The length of the CDR3 is 18 residues. The CDR3 DNA follows: TGTGCCAGCAGCTTATATCTCGGGATGTGGACGGAGGGCGGGGAGCTGTTTTTT. Translated, it gives CASSLYLGMWTEGGELFF.

The gene calls are TRBV10-1 and TRBJ2-3; 12 positions match TRBD2. In germline, CDR1 is WNHNN, CDR2 SYGVQD (reference sequence). The trim removed 5 bases at V and 0 bases at J, leaving 3 bases unmatched. The length of the CDR3 is 16 residues. Here the CDR3 reads CASSITSGRSTDTQYF. DNA for the CDR3: TGCGCCAGCAGTATCACTAGCGGGAGGAGCACAGATACGCAGTATTTT.

In its sample, this clone was seen once. The chain combines TRBV28 with TRBJ2-1, with 11 bases lining up with TRBD2. The CDR3 runs to 14 residues. Germline V gene sequence: CDR1 MDHEN, CDR2 SYDVKM. With 8 bases clipped from V and 6 bases from J, the junction kept 6 bases outside the gene matches. The CDR3 loop reads CASWGLAAINEQFF. CDR3 DNA sequence: TGTGCCAGCTGGGGACTAGCGGCGATCAATGAGCAGTTCTTC.

This sequence joins TRBV7-9 and TRBJ2-5; perhaps TRBD2 as D (5 bases). The length of the CDR3 is 15 residues. The germline V and J ends were trimmed by 2 bases and 7 bases, with 17 bases remaining between them. Per the germline V gene, CDR1 is SEHNR and CDR2 is FQNEAQ (reference sequence). The CDR3 sequence: CASSLSDPLAGTQYF. In DNA form, the CDR3 reads TGTGCCAGCAGCTTATCCGACCCGCTCGCGGGGACCCAGTACTTC.

This rearrangement joins TRBV5-5 to TRBJ2-5, with D perhaps matching TRBD1 (5 bases). CDR1 and CDR2 (germline): SGHKS, YYEKEE (reference sequence). Trimming cost V 1 base and J 7 bases, with 17 bases left between them. The CDR3 is made up of 15 amino acids. The CDR3 loop is CASSLRLDSRGTQYF. The DNA of the CDR3 is TGTGCCAGCAGCTTGCGACTGGATTCTAGGGGGACCCAGTACTTC.

The CDR3 spells CASSPPPVGNTIYF. CDR3 coding DNA: TGTGCCAGCAGTCCCCCCCCCGTTGGAAACACCATATATTTT. V and J are TRBV28 and TRBJ1-3, with unresolved D. The length of the CDR3 is 14 residues. CDR1 and CDR2 from the germline V gene are MDHEN and SYDVKM. Trimming took 5 bases from V and 3 from J, leaving 11 bases between them.

The CDR3 protein is CASSRPGTGGAYNEQFF. In DNA form, the CDR3 reads TGTGCCAGCAGCCGTCCCGGGACAGGGGGCGCCTACAATGAGCAGTTCTTC. The chain employs TRBV7-2 and TRBJ2-1; 12 bases match TRBD1. Trimming took 5 bases from V and 2 from J; bases not matched to a gene: 7. CDR3 length: 17 residues. Germline V CDR1 and CDR2: SGHTA, FQGNSA.

The V call is TRBV4-2, the J call TRBJ2-7; perhaps TRBD1 as D (5 bases). The length of the CDR3 is 16 residues. Germline V lookup: CDR1 LGHNA, CDR2 YNFKEQ. Trimming stripped 0 bases from V and 1 base from J, with 13 bases between. CDR3 DNA sequence: TGTGCCAGCAGCCAAGATGTAGGGGCAAAATCCTACGAGCAGTACTTC. It codes for CASSQDVGAKSYEQYF.

The rearrangement links TRBV7-6 to TRBJ2-1, with TRBD2 matching 10 bases. V lost 5 bases and J lost 7; bases outside the gene matches: 8. This CDR3 has 15 residues. Looked up from germline, CDR1 is SGHVS and CDR2 is FNYEAQ. For the CDR3, the DNA is TGTGCCAGCAGCCGAACTAGCGGGACTCTGAATGAGCAGTTCTTC. This codes for CASSRTSGTLNEQFF. Drawing the rest from reference TRBV7-6 and TRBJ2-1, the complete variable domain is GAGVSQSPRYKVTKRGQDVALRCDPISGHVSLYWYRQALGQGPEFLTYFNYEAQQDKSGLPNDRFSAERPEGSISTLTIQRTEQRDSAMYRCASSRTSGTLNEQFFGPGTRLTVL.